This TCR beta chain was recovered during a study of early T cells in non-severe SARS-CoV-2 infection. This clonotype was seen ten or more times. The J segment lost 2 bases and the V segment lost 2 bases, leaving 2 bases of the junction unmatched. The CDR3 is made up of 14 amino acids. From the 5' RACE reads, TCRdb called clonotypes with MiXCR, one entry per CDR3 protein. This table has roughly 75,000 distinct CDR3 sequences, roughly a sixth appearing once. The chain joins TRBV12-3 or TRBV12-4 to TRBJ1-1, with 7 bases that match TRBD1. This TCR derives from an adult who was a healthcare worker with PCR-confirmed SARS-CoV-2 infection or an uninfected control (not recorded which). Sequenced material: whole blood. The CDR3 region is CASSLRQGNTEAFF. The DNA for the CDR3 is TGTGCCAGCAGTTTAAGACAGGGAAACACTGAAGCTTTCTTT.